This is a list of T cell receptor beta chains from one sample in a study of cytomegalovirus exposure and HLA in healthy donors. Using immunoSEQ multiplex PCR, the repertoire was profiled, and TCRdb retains in-frame clones only, with some absent. The table shows roughly 130,000 clones, with 70% to 80% occurring only once. Sample: PBMCs. These receptors all stem from a man aged 18 to 30 in good health and CMV-seronegative. Both conserved end residues are part of each CDR3. D genes are given only for firm matches. Clone size, where shown, is once, few, many, or a class for clones that have expanded.

D gene: NA; clone size: once; J gene: TRBJ2-7; V gene: TRBV10-3; CDR3 protein: CAIKQGNPYEQYF; CDR3 DNA: TGTGCCATCAAGCAGGGGAATCCCTACGAGCAGTACTTC
D gene: NA; clone size: NA; J gene: TRBJ1-1; V gene: TRBV27; CDR3 protein: CASKRDTRGTEAFF; CDR3 DNA: TGTGCCAGCAAAAGAGACACCCGGGGGACTGAAGCTTTCTTT
D gene: TRBD1; clone size: NA; J gene: TRBJ2-5; V gene: TRBV5-1; CDR3 protein: CASSLVGGEIQETQYF; CDR3 DNA: TGCGCCAGCAGCTTGGTAGGGGGCGAGATCCAAGAGACCCAGTACTTC
D gene: TRBD1; clone size: NA; J gene: TRBJ2-1; V gene: TRBV19; CDR3 protein: CASSNRGATYNEQFF; CDR3 DNA: TGTGCCAGTAGTAACAGGGGGGCTACCTACAATGAGCAGTTCTTC
D gene: NA; clone size: NA; J gene: TRBJ1-1; V gene: TRBV6-5; CDR3 protein: CASSLAGVNTEAFF; CDR3 DNA: TGTGCCAGCAGTCTAGCAGGGGTGAACACTGAAGCTTTCTTT
D gene: TRBD2; clone size: NA; J gene: TRBJ2-1; V gene: TRBV7-2; CDR3 protein: CASSLVLAELEQFF; CDR3 DNA: TGTGCCAGCAGCTTAGTTCTAGCGGAACTTGAGCAGTTCTTC
D gene: NA; clone size: NA; J gene: TRBJ1-5; V gene: TRBV30; CDR3 protein: CAWSVRGYSNQPQHF; CDR3 DNA: TGTGCCTGGAGTGTACGGGGGTATAGCAATCAGCCCCAGCATTTT
D gene: TRBD1; clone size: NA; J gene: TRBJ2-6; V gene: TRBV11-1; CDR3 protein: CAGGQGTGANVLTF; CDR3 DNA: TGTGCCGGCGGACAGGGGACCGGGGCCAACGTCCTGACTTTC
D gene: NA; clone size: NA; J gene: TRBJ1-2; V gene: TRBV18; CDR3 protein: CASSPGSGERYTF; CDR3 DNA: TGTGCCAGCTCACCAGGGAGCGGAGAACGATACACCTTC
D gene: NA; clone size: NA; J gene: TRBJ2-5; V gene: TRBV5-1; CDR3 protein: CASSLIEGGTQYF; CDR3 DNA: TGCGCCAGCAGCTTAATCGAGGGAGGGACCCAGTACTTC
D gene: NA; clone size: NA; J gene: TRBJ2-1; V gene: TRBV4-2; CDR3 protein: CASSQDGMGDNEQFF; CDR3 DNA: TGTGCCAGCAGCCAAGACGGGATGGGTGACAATGAGCAGTTCTTC
D gene: NA; clone size: once; J gene: TRBJ1-2; V gene: TRBV18; CDR3 protein: CASSPTSLRGLTDYGYTF; CDR3 DNA: TGTGCCAGCTCACCCACGAGCTTACGAGGACTCACGGACTATGGCTACACCTTC
D gene: NA; clone size: NA; J gene: TRBJ1-5; V gene: TRBV18; CDR3 protein: CASSPTERALASNQPQHF; CDR3 DNA: TGTGCCAGCTCACCTACGGAGAGGGCCCTAGCGAGCAATCAGCCCCAGCATTTT
D gene: NA; clone size: NA; J gene: TRBJ1-1; V gene: TRBV9; CDR3 protein: CASSSSAAYGRRTEAFF; CDR3 DNA: TGTGCCAGCAGCTCCTCGGCAGCGTACGGTCGTAGGACTGAAGCTTTCTTT
D gene: TRBD2; clone size: NA; J gene: TRBJ2-7; V gene: TRBV5-6; CDR3 protein: CASSLVREGSYEQYF; CDR3 DNA: TGTGCCAGCAGCTTGGTCCGGGAGGGCTCCTACGAGCAGTACTTC
D gene: TRBD1; clone size: NA; J gene: TRBJ2-7; V gene: TRBV4-1; CDR3 protein: CASSQVQGVDYEQYF; CDR3 DNA: TGCGCCAGCAGCCAAGTCCAGGGGGTGGACTACGAGCAGTACTTC
D gene: TRBD2; clone size: NA; J gene: TRBJ2-7; V gene: TRBV5-1; CDR3 protein: CASSWDGTRVNEQYF; CDR3 DNA: TGCGCCAGCAGCTGGGACGGGACTAGAGTCAACGAGCAGTACTTC
D gene: TRBD1; clone size: NA; J gene: TRBJ2-2; V gene: TRBV27; CDR3 protein: CASSLSRDRGRKTGELFF; CDR3 DNA: TGTGCCAGCAGTTTATCCCGGGACAGGGGGCGAAAGACCGGGGAGCTGTTTTTT
D gene: NA; clone size: NA; J gene: TRBJ2-7; V gene: TRBV5-5; CDR3 protein: CASSLQGILSEQYF; CDR3 DNA: TGTGCCAGCAGCTTGCAGGGGATTTTGTCCGAGCAGTACTTC
D gene: NA; clone size: once; J gene: TRBJ1-5; V gene: TRBV7-8; CDR3 protein: CASSQGQSNQPQHF; CDR3 DNA: TGTGCCAGCAGCCAAGGACAGAGCAATCAGCCCCAGCATTTT
D gene: TRBD1; clone size: NA; J gene: TRBJ1-2; V gene: TRBV2; CDR3 protein: CARSTPGQLLYGYTF; CDR3 DNA: TGTGCCAGGAGTACCCCGGGACAGTTGCTCTATGGCTACACCTTC
D gene: NA; clone size: NA; J gene: TRBJ2-7; V gene: TRBV28; CDR3 protein: CASRFSTLRREQYF; CDR3 DNA: TGTGCCAGCAGGTTTTCGACGTTGCGGAGAGAGCAGTACTTC
D gene: NA; clone size: few; J gene: TRBJ2-2; V gene: TRBV4-3; CDR3 protein: CASSQDLAASITNTGELFF; CDR3 DNA: TGCGCCAGCAGCCAAGATTTGGCGGCGTCAATAACGAACACCGGGGAGCTGTTTTTT
D gene: TRBD2; clone size: NA; J gene: TRBJ2-1; V gene: TRBV9; CDR3 protein: CASSISSGSSYNEQFF; CDR3 DNA: TGTGCCAGCAGCATATCTAGCGGGAGTTCCTACAATGAGCAGTTCTTC
D gene: TRBD2; clone size: NA; J gene: TRBJ2-1; V gene: TRBV6-5; CDR3 protein: CASVSSVAGYNEQFF; CDR3 DNA: TGTGCCAGCGTCTCCTCCGTAGCGGGGTACAATGAGCAGTTCTTC
D gene: TRBD2; clone size: NA; J gene: TRBJ2-5; V gene: TRBV6-5; CDR3 protein: CASSYGSGGPGTQYF; CDR3 DNA: TGTGCCAGCAGTTACGGGTCGGGAGGGCCGGGGACCCAGTACTTC
D gene: TRBD1; clone size: few; J gene: TRBJ1-4; V gene: TRBV5-1; CDR3 protein: CASSPGTGWSEKLFF; CDR3 DNA: TGCGCCAGCAGCCCCGGGACAGGGTGGAGTGAAAAACTGTTTTTT
D gene: TRBD2; clone size: NA; J gene: TRBJ2-7; V gene: TRBV4-1; CDR3 protein: CASSRHSGSISYEQYF; CDR3 DNA: TGCGCCAGCAGCCGCCATAGCGGGAGTATTTCCTACGAGCAGTACTTC
D gene: NA; clone size: NA; J gene: TRBJ1-5; V gene: TRBV7-8; CDR3 protein: CASSFTGNSNQPQHF; CDR3 DNA: TGTGCCAGCAGCTTTACAGGAAATAGCAATCAGCCCCAGCATTTT